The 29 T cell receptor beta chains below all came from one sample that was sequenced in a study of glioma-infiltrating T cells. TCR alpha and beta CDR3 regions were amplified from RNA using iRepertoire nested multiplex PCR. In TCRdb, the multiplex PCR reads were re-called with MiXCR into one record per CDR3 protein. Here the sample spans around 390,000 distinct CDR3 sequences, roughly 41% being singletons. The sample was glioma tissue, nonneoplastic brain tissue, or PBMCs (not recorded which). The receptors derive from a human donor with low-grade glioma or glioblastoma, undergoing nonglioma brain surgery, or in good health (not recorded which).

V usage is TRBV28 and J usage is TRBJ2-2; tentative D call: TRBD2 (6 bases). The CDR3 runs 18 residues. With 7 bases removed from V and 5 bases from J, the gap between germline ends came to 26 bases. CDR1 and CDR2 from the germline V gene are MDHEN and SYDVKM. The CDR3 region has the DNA TGTGCCAGCATCCCCCAATGGGGTCGCGGGATTCGGACCGGGGAGCTGTTTTTT. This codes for CASIPQWGRGIRTGELFF.

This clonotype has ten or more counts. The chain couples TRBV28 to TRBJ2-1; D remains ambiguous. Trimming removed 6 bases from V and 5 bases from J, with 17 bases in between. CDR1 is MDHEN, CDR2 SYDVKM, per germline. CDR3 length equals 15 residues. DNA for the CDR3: TGTGCCAGCAGATACCTATGGGATGGGGACAATGAGCAGTTCTTC. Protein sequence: CASRYLWDGDNEQFF.

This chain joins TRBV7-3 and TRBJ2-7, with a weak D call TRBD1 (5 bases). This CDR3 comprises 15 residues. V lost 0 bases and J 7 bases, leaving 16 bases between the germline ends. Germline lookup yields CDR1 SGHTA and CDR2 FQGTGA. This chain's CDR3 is CASSLTAGFSNEQYF. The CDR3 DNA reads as TGTGCCAGCAGCTTAACGGCAGGGTTCAGCAATGAGCAGTACTTC.

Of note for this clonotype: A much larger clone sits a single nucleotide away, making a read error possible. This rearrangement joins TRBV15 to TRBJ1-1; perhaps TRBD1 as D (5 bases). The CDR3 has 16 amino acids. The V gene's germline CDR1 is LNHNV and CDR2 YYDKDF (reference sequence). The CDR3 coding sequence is TGTGCCACCAGCAGAGATCAAGAGACAGTAAACACTGGAGCTTTCTTT. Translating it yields CATSRDQETVNTGAFF.

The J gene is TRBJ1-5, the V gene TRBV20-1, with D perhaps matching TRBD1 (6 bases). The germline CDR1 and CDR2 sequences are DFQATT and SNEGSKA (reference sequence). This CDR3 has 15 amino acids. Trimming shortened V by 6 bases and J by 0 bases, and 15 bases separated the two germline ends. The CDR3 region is CSARTVFNSNQPQHF. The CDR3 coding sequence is TGCAGTGCCCGGACAGTGTTTAATAGCAATCAGCCCCAGCATTTT.

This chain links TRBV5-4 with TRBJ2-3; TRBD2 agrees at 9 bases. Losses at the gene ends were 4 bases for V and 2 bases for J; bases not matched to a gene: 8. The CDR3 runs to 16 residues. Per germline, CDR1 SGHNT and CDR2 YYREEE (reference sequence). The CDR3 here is CASSRGLAGSTDTQYF. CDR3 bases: TGTGCCAGCAGCCGTGGGCTAGCGGGATCCACAGATACGCAGTATTTT.

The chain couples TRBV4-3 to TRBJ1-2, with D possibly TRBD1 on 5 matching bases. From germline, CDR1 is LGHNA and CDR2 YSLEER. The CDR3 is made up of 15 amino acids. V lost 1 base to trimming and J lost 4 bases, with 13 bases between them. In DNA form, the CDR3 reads TGCGCCAGCAGCCAAGTCCCCGAGGGGCGCTATGGCTACACCTTC. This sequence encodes CASSQVPEGRYGYTF.

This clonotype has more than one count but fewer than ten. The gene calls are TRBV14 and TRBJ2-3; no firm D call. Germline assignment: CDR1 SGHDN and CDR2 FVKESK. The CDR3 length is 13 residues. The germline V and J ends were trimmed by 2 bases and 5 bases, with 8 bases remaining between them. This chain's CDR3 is CASSQFLQDTQYF. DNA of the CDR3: TGTGCCAGCAGCCAATTCCTCCAAGATACGCAGTATTTT.

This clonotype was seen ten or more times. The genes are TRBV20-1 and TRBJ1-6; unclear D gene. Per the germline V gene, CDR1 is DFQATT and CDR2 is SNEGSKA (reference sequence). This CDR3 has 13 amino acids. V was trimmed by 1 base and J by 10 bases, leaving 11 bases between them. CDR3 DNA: TGCAGTGCTAGAGGCGGCAGCGGATCACCCCTCCACTTT. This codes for CSARGGSGSPLHF.

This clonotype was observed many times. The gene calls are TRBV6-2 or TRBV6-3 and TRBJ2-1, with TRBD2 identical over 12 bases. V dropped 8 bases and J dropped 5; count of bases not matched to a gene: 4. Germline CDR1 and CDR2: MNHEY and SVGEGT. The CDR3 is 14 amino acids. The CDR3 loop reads CASCRLAGDNEQFF. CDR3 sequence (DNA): TGTGCCAGCTGCAGACTAGCGGGGGACAATGAGCAGTTCTTC.

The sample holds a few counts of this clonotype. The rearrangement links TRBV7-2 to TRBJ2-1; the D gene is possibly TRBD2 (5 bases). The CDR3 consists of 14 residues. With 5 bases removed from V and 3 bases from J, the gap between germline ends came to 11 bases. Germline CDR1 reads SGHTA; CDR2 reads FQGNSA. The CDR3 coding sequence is TGTGCCAGCAGCCTAACCCGGGACTACAATGAGCAGTTCTTC. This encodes CASSLTRDYNEQFF.

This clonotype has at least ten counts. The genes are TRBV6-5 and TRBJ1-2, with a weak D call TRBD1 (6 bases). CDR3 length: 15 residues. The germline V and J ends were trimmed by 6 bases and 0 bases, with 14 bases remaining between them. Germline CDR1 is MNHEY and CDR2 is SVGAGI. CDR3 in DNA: TGTGCCAGCAGCCCATGGGGGGCCTCTAACTATGGCTACACCTTC. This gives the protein CASSPWGASNYGYTF.

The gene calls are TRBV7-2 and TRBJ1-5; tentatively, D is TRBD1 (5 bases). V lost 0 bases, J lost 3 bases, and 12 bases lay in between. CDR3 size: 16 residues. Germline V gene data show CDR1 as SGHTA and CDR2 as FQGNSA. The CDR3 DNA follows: TGTGCCAGCAGCTTAGCTGGGGGGATTGTCAATCAGCCCCAGCATTTT. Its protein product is CASSLAGGIVNQPQHF.

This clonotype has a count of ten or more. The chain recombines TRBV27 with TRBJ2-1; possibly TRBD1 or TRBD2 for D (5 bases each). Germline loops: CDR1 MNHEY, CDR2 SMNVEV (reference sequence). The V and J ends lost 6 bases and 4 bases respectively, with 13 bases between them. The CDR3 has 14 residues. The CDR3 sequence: CASSQGSGYNEQFF. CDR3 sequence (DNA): TGTGCCAGCAGCCAGGGCTCGGGGTACAATGAGCAGTTCTTC.

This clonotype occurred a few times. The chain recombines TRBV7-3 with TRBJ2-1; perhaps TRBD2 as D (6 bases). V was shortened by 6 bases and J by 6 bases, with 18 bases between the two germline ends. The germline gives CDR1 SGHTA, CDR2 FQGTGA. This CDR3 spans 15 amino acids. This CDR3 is CASRLPGLESNEQFF. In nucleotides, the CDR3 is TGTGCCAGCAGGCTCCCGGGACTTGAAAGCAATGAGCAGTTCTTC.

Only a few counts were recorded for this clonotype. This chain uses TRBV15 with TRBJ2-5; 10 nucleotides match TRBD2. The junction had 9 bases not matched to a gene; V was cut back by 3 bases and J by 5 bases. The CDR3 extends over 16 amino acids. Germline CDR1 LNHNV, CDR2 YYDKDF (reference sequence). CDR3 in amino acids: CATSRGATSGYETQYF. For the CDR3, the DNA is TGTGCCACCAGCAGGGGGGCGACTAGCGGGTACGAGACCCAGTACTTC.

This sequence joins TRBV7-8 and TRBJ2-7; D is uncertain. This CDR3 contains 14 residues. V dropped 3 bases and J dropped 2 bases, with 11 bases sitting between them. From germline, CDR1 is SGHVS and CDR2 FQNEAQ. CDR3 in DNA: TGTGCCAGCAGCTTGTACGATGCACCCTACGAGCAGTACTTC. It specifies CASSLYDAPYEQYF.

This CDR3 is CSVGFTGGFTGELFF. CDR3 bases: TGCAGCGTTGGGTTTACGGGAGGGTTTACCGGGGAGCTGTTTTTT. The chain recombines TRBV29-1 with TRBJ2-2; 8 positions agree with TRBD2. The CDR3 is made up of 15 amino acids. J was trimmed by 5 bases and V by 4 bases; bases with no gene match: 9. Germline CDR1 SQVTM, CDR2 ANQGSEA.

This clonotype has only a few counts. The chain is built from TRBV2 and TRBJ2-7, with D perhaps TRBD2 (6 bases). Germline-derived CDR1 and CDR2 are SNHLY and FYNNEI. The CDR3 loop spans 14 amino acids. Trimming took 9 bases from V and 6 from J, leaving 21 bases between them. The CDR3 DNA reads TGTGCCAGTGCTTTCTCCGGGGAGGAGGGCGAGCAGTACTTC. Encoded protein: CASAFSGEEGEQYF.

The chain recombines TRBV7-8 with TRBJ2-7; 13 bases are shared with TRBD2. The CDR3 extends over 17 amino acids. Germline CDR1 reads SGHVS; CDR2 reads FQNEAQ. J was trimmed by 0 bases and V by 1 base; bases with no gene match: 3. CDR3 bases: TGTGCCAGCAGCTTAGGGGGACTAGCGGGACTCTCCTACGAGCAGTACTTC. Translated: CASSLGGLAGLSYEQYF.

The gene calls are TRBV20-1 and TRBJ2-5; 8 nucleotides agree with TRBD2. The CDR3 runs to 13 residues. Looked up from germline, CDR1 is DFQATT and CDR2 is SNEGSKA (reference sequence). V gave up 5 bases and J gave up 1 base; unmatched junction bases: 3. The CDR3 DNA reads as TGCAGTGCTGGGACTAGGTTCCAAGAGACCCAGTACTTC. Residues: CSAGTRFQETQYF.

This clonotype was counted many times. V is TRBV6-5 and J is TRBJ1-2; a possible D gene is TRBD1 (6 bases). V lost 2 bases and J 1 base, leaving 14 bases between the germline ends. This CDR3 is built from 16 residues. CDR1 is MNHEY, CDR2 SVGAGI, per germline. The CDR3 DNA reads TGTGCCAGCAGTTACGGCAGGGGATACAGTAACTATGGCTACACCTTC. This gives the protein CASSYGRGYSNYGYTF.

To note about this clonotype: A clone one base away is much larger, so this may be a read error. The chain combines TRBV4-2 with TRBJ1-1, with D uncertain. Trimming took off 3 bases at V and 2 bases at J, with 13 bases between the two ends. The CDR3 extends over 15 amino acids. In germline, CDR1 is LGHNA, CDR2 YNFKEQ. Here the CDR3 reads CASSHREGENTEAFF. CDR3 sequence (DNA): TGTGCCAGCAGCCATCGTGAGGGTGAAAACACTGAAGCTTTCTTT.

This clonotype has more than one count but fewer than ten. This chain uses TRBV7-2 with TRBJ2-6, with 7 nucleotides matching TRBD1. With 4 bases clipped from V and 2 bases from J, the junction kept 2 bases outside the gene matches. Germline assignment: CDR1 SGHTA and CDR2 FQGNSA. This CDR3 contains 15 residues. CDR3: CASSSDRAGANVLTF. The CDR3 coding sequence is TGTGCCAGCAGCTCCGACAGGGCTGGGGCCAACGTCCTGACTTTC.

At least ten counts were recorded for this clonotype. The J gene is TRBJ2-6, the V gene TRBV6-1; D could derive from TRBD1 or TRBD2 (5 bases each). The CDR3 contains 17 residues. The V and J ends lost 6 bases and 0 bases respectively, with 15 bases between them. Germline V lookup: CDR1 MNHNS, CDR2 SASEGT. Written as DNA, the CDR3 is TGTGCCAGCAGCGCCGGGGACGGAAACTCTGGGGCCAACGTCCTGACTTTC. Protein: CASSAGDGNSGANVLTF.

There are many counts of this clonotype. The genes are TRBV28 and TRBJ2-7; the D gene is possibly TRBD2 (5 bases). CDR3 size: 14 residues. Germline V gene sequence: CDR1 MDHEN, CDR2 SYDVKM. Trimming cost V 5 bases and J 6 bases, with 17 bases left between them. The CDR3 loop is CASSPLLGSVEQYF. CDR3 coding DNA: TGTGCCAGCAGTCCTCTCCTAGGGAGCGTCGAGCAGTACTTC.

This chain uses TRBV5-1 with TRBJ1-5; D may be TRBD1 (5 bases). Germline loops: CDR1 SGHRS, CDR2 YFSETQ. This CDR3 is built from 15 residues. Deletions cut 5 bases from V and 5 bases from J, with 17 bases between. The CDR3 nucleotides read TGCGCCAGCAGACCGGACACAGCCGAGTATCAGCCCCAGCATTTT. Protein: CASRPDTAEYQPQHF.

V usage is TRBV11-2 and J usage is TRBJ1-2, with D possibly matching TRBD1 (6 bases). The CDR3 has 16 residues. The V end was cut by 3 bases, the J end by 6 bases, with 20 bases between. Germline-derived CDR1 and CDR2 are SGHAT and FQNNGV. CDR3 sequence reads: CASSLVVGTREDGYTF. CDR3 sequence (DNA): TGTGCCAGCAGCTTGGTGGTCGGGACACGGGAAGATGGCTACACCTTC.

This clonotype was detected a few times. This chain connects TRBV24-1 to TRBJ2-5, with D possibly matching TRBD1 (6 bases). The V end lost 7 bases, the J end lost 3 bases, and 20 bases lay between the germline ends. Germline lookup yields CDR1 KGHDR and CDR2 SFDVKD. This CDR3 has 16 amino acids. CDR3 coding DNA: TGTGCCACCAGGACCCCAGGGGACGAGCCCAAAGAGACCCAGTACTTC. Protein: CATRTPGDEPKETQYF.